This T cell receptor (beta chain) derives from a study of cytomegalovirus exposure and HLA in healthy donors. Donors came from a validation cohort of over a hundred subjects, distinct from the first 666-subject cohort. Some clones are missing from TCRdb's copy, which holds only in-frame ones; the method was immunoSEQ multiplex PCR. The sample contains roughly 140,000 clones, 85% to 90% of which appear only once. This clone was seen only once. Its antigen remains unidentified. Findings of the study overall: It was reportedly the case that the classifier diagnosed cytomegalovirus status with high specificity and sensitivity.

CDR1 and CDR2 from the germline V gene are SGDLS and YYNGEE. The junction had 3 bases not matched to a gene; V was cut back by 3 bases and J by 1 base. The CDR3 totals 15 residues. This clonotype was sampled from a woman aged 18-29 years in good health and CMV-seropositive. V usage is TRBV9 and J usage is TRBJ2-1, with 8 positions matching TRBD2. Sequenced material: PBMCs. CDR3 in amino acids: CASSATSGSYNEQFF. CDR3 sequence (DNA): TGTGCCAGCAGCGCAACTAGCGGTTCCTACAATGAGCAGTTCTTC.